Below, one T cell receptor beta chain is given with its context. The data derive from a study of blood T cell repertoires in COVID-19. Study information: The study drew acute and convalescent COVID-19 samples from the United States, Italy and Spain. Sources were T cells, B-cell-depleted T cells, or PBMCs; the material itself was cDNA or gDNA.

Only in-frame clones appear in the TCRdb table, and some are missing; sequencing was by immunoSEQ multiplex PCR. The sample has over 60,000 clones, more than 75% seen once. Trimming pared 4 bases from V and 3 bases from J, leaving 19 bases between. CDR3 length equals 17 residues. This sequence originates from a woman aged 60-75 years with acute or convalescent COVID-19. The specimen sequenced was peripheral blood. The V call is TRBV23-1, the J call TRBJ1-3; D gene uncertain. Being an ORF, TRBV23-1 has a function that is uncertain. Written as DNA, the CDR3 is TGCGCCAGCAGTCCCAAAGACCCCCCCACAGTTGGAAACACCATATATTTT. Protein: CASSPKDPPTVGNTIYF.